A single sample is the source of the 23 T cell receptor beta chains below, sequenced in a study of shared clonotypes between healthy human individuals. Clones were sequenced by immunoSEQ multiplex PCR, and TCRdb holds only the in-frame ones, with some missing. The sample lists fewer than 1.8 million clones; 97% to 99% were seen once. Sequencing used naive CD4+ T cells sorted from blood. Subset: CD45RA+ positively selected. The receptors derive from a man aged 25-45 years in good health.

The chain has TRBV19 and TRBJ1-1; D possibly corresponds to TRBD1 (5 bases). The germline V gene encodes CDR1 LNHDA and CDR2 SQIVND (reference sequence). The V and J ends lost 4 bases and 4 bases respectively, with 13 bases between them. This CDR3 is 14 amino acids long. CDR3 sequence (DNA): TGTGCCAGTAGTAACCAGGGAGATTCCACTGAAGCTTTCTTT. It yields the protein CASSNQGDSTEAFF.

V usage is TRBV30 and J usage is TRBJ2-6; D remains unclear. V was trimmed by 1 base and J by 0 bases, leaving 7 bases between them. CDR3 size: 15 residues. The germline gives CDR1 GTSNPN, CDR2 SVGIG (reference sequence). The CDR3 spells CAWSARYSGANVLTF. Written as DNA, the CDR3 is TGTGCCTGGAGTGCACGGTACTCTGGGGCCAACGTCCTGACTTTC.

In nucleotides, the CDR3 is TGTGCCAGCAGCGAGACTAGCGGGAGCTCCTACAATGAGCAGTTCTTC. It translates to CASSETSGSSYNEQFF. The chain joins TRBV7-9 to TRBJ2-1, with TRBD2 identical over 12 bases. The ends lost 5 bases at V and 0 bases at J; junction bases unmatched: 2. From germline, CDR1 is SEHNR and CDR2 FQNEAQ (reference sequence). This CDR3 is 16 amino acids long.

The chain recombines TRBV6-5 with TRBJ2-7; a weak D match, TRBD2 (5 bases). Germline values: CDR1 MNHEY, CDR2 SVGAGI. The CDR3 spans 13 residues. The V and J ends lost 0 bases and 4 bases respectively, with 7 bases between them. The CDR3 DNA is TGTGCCAGCAGTTACTCGACTATGTACGAGCAGTACTTC. This sequence encodes CASSYSTMYEQYF.

This chain joins TRBV27 and TRBJ1-1; D remains unclear. Trimming shortened V by 3 bases and J by 12 bases, and 14 bases separated the two germline ends. Germline V CDR1 and CDR2: MNHEY, SMNVEV (reference sequence). This CDR3 comprises 12 residues. This chain's CDR3 is CASSFLGNVPFF. The CDR3 DNA is TGTGCCAGCAGTTTCCTCGGGAACGTGCCTTTCTTT.

This clone came up once. The chain employs TRBV19 and TRBJ2-7, with no clear D. Per germline, CDR1 LNHDA and CDR2 SQIVND (reference sequence). This CDR3 comprises 14 residues. Between the trimmed V and J ends, which lost 2 bases and 0 bases, there was a span of 8 bases. CDR3 DNA: TGTGCCAGTAGTATAACGGACCGCTCCTACGAGCAGTACTTC. Translation: CASSITDRSYEQYF.

The chain employs TRBV7-9 and TRBJ1-4; TRBD1 matches 7 bases. J lost 1 base, V lost 3 bases, and 5 bases had no gene match. In germline, CDR1 is SEHNR, CDR2 FQNEAQ (reference sequence). The CDR3 spans 16 residues. The CDR3: CASSFSAGGTNEKLFF. The CDR3 coding sequence is TGTGCCAGCAGCTTTTCTGCAGGGGGAACTAATGAAAAACTGTTTTTT.

This clone has a single count. Other DNA sequences of this sample code for an identical CDR3. The V and J genes are TRBV29-1 and TRBJ1-2; TRBD1 matches 7 bases. This CDR3 is 12 amino acids long. From germline, CDR1 is SQVTM and CDR2 ANQGSEA. The V and J ends lost 4 bases and 4 bases, in that order; junction bases with no gene match: 3. The CDR3 bases are TGCAGCGTTGGCGGGACAGCCTATGGCTACACCTTC. Its protein is CSVGGTAYGYTF.

This chain joins TRBV5-1 and TRBJ2-2; TRBD1 aligns across 7 bases. There are 16 residues in the CDR3. V was pared by 4 bases and J by 5 bases, with 11 bases of the junction left unmatched. CDR1 and CDR2 (germline): SGHRS, YFSETQ. The CDR3 DNA is TGCGCCAGCAGCCTCGGAACGGCAGGGGGAACCGGGGAGCTGTTTTTT. Its translation is CASSLGTAGGTGELFF.

The chain couples TRBV7-2 to TRBJ2-1; D is unresolved. This CDR3 is built from 14 residues. V lost 5 bases to trimming and J lost 0 bases, with 8 bases between them. The germline CDR1 and CDR2 sequences are SGHTA and FQGNSA. For the CDR3, the DNA is TGTGCCAGCAGCCCGGAGCCCTCCTACAATGAGCAGTTCTTC. It codes for CASSPEPSYNEQFF.

This chain links TRBV7-9 with TRBJ2-3; weak D call: TRBD2 (6 bases). Trimming left V 1 base short and J 1 base short, with 12 bases between. CDR3 length equals 16 residues. Germline CDR1 is SEHNR and CDR2 is FQNEAQ (reference sequence). CDR3 sequence reads: CASSLGTSGGTDTQYF. The CDR3 nucleotides read TGTGCCAGCAGCTTAGGGACCTCGGGAGGCACAGATACGCAGTATTTT.

The chain has TRBV6-5 and TRBJ1-1; tentatively, D is TRBD1 (5 bases). Germline V CDR1 and CDR2: MNHEY, SVGAGI. Trimming removed 3 bases at V and 11 bases at J, with 13 bases between. The CDR3 extends over 12 amino acids. The CDR3 bases are TGTGCCAGCAGTTATGAGGGGCGGCTGGCTTTCTTT. Amino acid sequence: CASSYEGRLAFF.

This chain connects TRBV6-1 to TRBJ2-7, with TRBD1 matching 7 bases. In germline, CDR1 is MNHNS, CDR2 SASEGT. The trim removed 3 bases at V and 2 bases at J, leaving 4 bases unmatched. The CDR3 contains 14 residues. CDR3 bases: TGTGCCAGCAGTGATTCCGGGACAGCCTACGAGCAGTACTTC. It specifies CASSDSGTAYEQYF.

The chain has TRBV27 and TRBJ2-3, with 11 bases that match TRBD2. The CDR3 contains 18 residues. V trimming: 3 bases; J trimming: 3 bases; junction bases outside the gene matches: 11. CDR1 is MNHEY and CDR2 is SMNVEV in the germline V gene (reference sequence). CDR3 protein: CASSLISGRAGGTDTQYF. CDR3 coding DNA: TGTGCCAGCAGTTTGATTAGCGGGAGGGCCGGTGGTACAGATACGCAGTATTTT.

This chain uses TRBV6-1 with TRBJ2-1, with 7 bases fitting TRBD2. This CDR3 region has 12 residues. V gave up 2 bases and J gave up 13 bases; unmatched junction bases: 5. Germline CDR1 is MNHNS and CDR2 is SASEGT. The CDR3 DNA follows: TGTGCCAGCAGTGAATCCCGGACTAGTCAGTTCTTC. Translated, it gives CASSESRTSQFF.

The V and J genes are TRBV10-2 and TRBJ2-1, with D perhaps assigned TRBD1 or TRBD2 (5 bases each). The length of the CDR3 is 14 residues. V dropped 7 bases and J dropped 7 bases, with 17 bases sitting between them. Germline values: CDR1 WSHSY, CDR2 SAAADI. The CDR3 loop reads CASNGPRGRNEQFF. Here the CDR3 DNA reads TGCGCCAGCAATGGCCCCCGGGGCCGGAATGAGCAGTTCTTC.

The chain couples TRBV28 to TRBJ2-3, with D perhaps matching TRBD2 (5 bases). Germline CDR1 MDHEN, CDR2 SYDVKM. This CDR3 region has 14 residues. Between the trimmed V and J ends, which lost 5 bases and 4 bases, there was a span of 13 bases. The CDR3 spells CASSPPGVSDTQYF. In DNA, the CDR3 is TGTGCCAGCAGTCCCCCCGGGGTCTCAGATACGCAGTATTTT. The complete variable domain, with remaining parts taken from reference TRBV28 and TRBJ2-3, reads DVKVTQSSRYLVKRTGEKVFLECVQDMDHENMFWYRQDPGLGLRLIYFSYDVKMKEKGDIPEGYSVSREKKERFSLILESASTNQTSMYLCASSPPGVSDTQYFGPGTRLTVL.

J is TRBJ2-3 and V is TRBV5-1; D is ambiguous. V dropped 3 bases and J dropped 2 bases, with 10 bases sitting between them. CDR3 length: 14 amino acids. Germline CDR1 and CDR2: SGHRS and YFSETQ. The CDR3 reads CASSSLSDTDTQYF. The CDR3 region has the DNA TGCGCCAGCAGCTCACTGTCGGACACAGATACGCAGTATTTT.

V usage is TRBV5-1 and J usage is TRBJ2-1; a possible D gene is TRBD1 (6 bases). The CDR3 contains 14 residues. Germline V gives CDR1 SGHRS, CDR2 YFSETQ. Trimming stripped 9 bases from V and 7 bases from J, with 20 bases between. This CDR3 is CATSEQGWENEQFF. Written as DNA, the CDR3 is TGCGCCACCTCAGAACAGGGTTGGGAGAATGAGCAGTTCTTC.

The chain links TRBV6-5 to TRBJ2-7, with 10 nucleotides matching TRBD1. Per germline, CDR1 MNHEY and CDR2 SVGAGI. The CDR3 is made up of 14 amino acids. Trimming took 3 bases from V and 5 from J; bases not matched to a gene: 4. The chain's CDR3 is CASSYWDRGNEQYF. CDR3 sequence (DNA): TGTGCCAGCAGTTATTGGGACAGGGGCAACGAGCAGTACTTC.

The rearrangement uses TRBV7-2 and TRBJ1-1; D is possibly TRBD1 (6 bases). Trimming took 2 bases from V and 4 from J, leaving 17 bases between them. This CDR3 has 16 amino acids. Germline CDR1 and CDR2: SGHTA and FQGNSA. The CDR3, as DNA: TGTGCCAGCAGCTTACACAGGGACTCAATGGGCACTGAAGCTTTCTTT. Its protein is CASSLHRDSMGTEAFF.

The CDR3 spells CASSGERLAGRNEQFF. For the CDR3, the DNA is TGTGCCAGCAGCGGGGAACGACTAGCGGGTCGGAATGAGCAGTTCTTC. The V call is TRBV9, the J call TRBJ2-1, with 10 bases matching TRBD2. This CDR3 has 16 amino acids. V gave up 3 bases and J gave up 7 bases; unmatched junction bases: 10. Germline lookup yields CDR1 SGDLS and CDR2 YYNGEE. Supplemented by reference TRBV9 and TRBJ2-1, the full variable domain reads DSGVTQTPKHLITATGQRVTLRCSPRSGDLSVYWYQQSLDQGLQFLIQYYNGEERAKGNILERFSAQQFPDLHSELNLSSLELGDSALYFCASSGERLAGRNEQFFGPGTRLTVL.

This clone has only one observation. V is TRBV10-1 and J is TRBJ1-1; 7 bases line up with TRBD1. Germline V gene lookup returns CDR1 WNHNN and CDR2 SYGVQD (reference sequence). J lost 5 bases, V lost 0 bases, and 6 bases had no gene match. The length of the CDR3 is 15 residues. CDR3 in DNA: TGCGCCAGCAGTGAGTCGAGCAGGGGGAGAACTGAAGCTTTCTTT. Protein sequence: CASSESSRGRTEAFF.